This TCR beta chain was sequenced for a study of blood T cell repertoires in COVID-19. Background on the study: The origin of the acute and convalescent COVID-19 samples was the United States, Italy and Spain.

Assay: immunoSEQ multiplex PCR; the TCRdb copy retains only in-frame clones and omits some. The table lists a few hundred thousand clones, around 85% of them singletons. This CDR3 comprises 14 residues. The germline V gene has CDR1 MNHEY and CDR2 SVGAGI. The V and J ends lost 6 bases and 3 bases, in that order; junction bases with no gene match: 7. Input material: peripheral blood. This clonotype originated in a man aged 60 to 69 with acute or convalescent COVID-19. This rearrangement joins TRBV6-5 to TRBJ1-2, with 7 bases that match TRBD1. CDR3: CASSPRGAHYGYTF. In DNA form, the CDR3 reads TGTGCCAGCAGCCCCAGGGGGGCTCACTATGGCTACACCTTC.